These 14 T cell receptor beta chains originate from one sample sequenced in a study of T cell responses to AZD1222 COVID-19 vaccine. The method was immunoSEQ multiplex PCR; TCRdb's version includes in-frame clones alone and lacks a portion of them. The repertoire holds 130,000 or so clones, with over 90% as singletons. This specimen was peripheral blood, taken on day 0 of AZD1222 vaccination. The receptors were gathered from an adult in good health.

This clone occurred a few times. CDR3 nucleotide sequence: TGTGCCAGCAGCGGGGGGGGCGGCTACACCTTC. It codes for CASSGGGGYTF. The chain is built from TRBV7-2 and TRBJ1-2; possibly TRBD1 for D (6 bases). Germline V gene data show CDR1 as SGHTA and CDR2 as FQGNSA. The CDR3 is 11 residues long. The V end was cut by 5 bases, the J end by 8 bases, with 9 bases between. The whole variable domain, remainder taken from reference TRBV7-2 and TRBJ1-2, is GAGVSQSPSNKVTEKGKDVELRCDPISGHTALYWYRQSLGQGLEFLIYFQGNSAPDKSGLPSDRFSAERTGGSVSTLTIQRTQQEDSAVYLCASSGGGGYTFGSGTRLTVV.

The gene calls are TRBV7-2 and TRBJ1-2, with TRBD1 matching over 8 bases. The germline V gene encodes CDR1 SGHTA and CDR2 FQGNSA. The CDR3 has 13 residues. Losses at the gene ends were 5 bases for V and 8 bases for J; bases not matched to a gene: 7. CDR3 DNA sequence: TGTGCCAGCAGCCGGGACAGGACTCGAGGCTACACCTTC. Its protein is CASSRDRTRGYTF.

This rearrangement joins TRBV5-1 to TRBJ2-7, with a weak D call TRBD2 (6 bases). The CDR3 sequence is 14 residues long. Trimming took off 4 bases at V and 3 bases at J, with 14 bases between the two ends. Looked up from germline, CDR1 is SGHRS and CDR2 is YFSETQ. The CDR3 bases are TGCGCCAGCAGCAGGGGCTTGGGGGGCTACGAGCAGTACTTC. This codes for CASSRGLGGYEQYF.

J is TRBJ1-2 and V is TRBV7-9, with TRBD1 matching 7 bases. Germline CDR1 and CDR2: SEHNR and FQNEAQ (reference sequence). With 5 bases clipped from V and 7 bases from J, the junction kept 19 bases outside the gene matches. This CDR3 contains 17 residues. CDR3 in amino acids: CASSRSGRSTGEGGYTF. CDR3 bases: TGTGCCAGCAGCCGAAGCGGTCGGAGTACAGGGGAAGGTGGCTACACCTTC.

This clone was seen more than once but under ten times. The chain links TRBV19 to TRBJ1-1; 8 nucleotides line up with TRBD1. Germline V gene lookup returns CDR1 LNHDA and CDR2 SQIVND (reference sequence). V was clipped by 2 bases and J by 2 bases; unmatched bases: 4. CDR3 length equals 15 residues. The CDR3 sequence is CASSITGTGNTEAFF. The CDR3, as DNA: TGTGCCAGTAGTATAACCGGGACAGGAAACACTGAAGCTTTCTTT.

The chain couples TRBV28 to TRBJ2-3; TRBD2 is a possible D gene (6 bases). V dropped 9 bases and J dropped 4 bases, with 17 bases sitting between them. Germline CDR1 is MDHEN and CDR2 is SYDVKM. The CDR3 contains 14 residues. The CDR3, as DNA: TGTGCCAGTCGTGCTGAGCCGGGGGCAGATACGCAGTATTTT. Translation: CASRAEPGADTQYF.

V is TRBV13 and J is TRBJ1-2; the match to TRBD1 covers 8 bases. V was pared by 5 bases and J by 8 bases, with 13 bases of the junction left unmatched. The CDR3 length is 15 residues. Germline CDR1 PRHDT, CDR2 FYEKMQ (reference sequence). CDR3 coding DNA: TGTGCCAGCAGCGGCTCGACAGGGGAGGAAGTCGGCTACACCTTC. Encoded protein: CASSGSTGEEVGYTF.

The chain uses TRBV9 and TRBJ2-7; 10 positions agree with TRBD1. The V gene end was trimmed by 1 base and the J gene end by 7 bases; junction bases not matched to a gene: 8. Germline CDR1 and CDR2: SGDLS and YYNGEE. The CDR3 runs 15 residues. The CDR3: CASSVTGTGVWEQYF. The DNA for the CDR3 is TGTGCCAGCAGCGTAACCGGGACAGGGGTCTGGGAGCAGTACTTC.

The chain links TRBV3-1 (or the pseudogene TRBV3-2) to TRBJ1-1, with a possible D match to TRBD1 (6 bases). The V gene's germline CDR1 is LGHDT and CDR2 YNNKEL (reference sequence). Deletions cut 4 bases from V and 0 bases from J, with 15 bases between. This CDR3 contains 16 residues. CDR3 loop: CASSPFRQALNTEAFF. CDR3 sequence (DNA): TGTGCCAGCAGCCCCTTCCGACAGGCCCTGAACACTGAAGCTTTCTTT.

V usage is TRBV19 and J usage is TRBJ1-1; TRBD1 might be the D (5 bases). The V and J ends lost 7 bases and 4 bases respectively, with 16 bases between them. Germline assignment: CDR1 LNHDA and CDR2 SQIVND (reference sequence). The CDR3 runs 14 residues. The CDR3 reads CASTLQGWVTEAFF. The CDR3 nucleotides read TGTGCCAGTACATTGCAGGGTTGGGTCACTGAAGCTTTCTTT.

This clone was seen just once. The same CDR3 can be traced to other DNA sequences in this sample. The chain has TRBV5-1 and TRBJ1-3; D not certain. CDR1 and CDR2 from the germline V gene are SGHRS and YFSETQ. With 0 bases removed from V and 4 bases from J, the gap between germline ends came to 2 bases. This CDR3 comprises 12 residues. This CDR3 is CASSLGGNTIYF. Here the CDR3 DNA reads TGCGCCAGCAGCTTGGGGGGAAACACCATATATTTT.

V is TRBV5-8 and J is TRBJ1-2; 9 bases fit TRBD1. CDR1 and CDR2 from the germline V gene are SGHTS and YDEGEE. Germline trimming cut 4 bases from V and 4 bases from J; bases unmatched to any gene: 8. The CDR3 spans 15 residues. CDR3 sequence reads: CASSLGDRAGYGYTF. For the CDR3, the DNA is TGTGCCAGCAGCCTGGGGGACAGGGCGGGCTATGGCTACACCTTC. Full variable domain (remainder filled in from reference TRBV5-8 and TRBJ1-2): EAGVTQSPTHLIKTRGQQATLRCSPISGHTSVYWYQQALGLGLQFLLWYDEGEERNRGNFPPRFSGRQFPNYSSELNVNALELEDSALYLCASSLGDRAGYGYTFGSGTRLTVV.

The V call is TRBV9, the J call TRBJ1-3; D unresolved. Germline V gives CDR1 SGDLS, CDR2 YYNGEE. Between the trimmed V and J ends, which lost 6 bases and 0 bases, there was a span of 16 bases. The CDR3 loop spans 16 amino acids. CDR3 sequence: CASTTSDSFSGNTIYF. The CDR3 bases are TGTGCCAGCACCACCTCCGACTCATTCTCTGGAAACACCATATATTTT.

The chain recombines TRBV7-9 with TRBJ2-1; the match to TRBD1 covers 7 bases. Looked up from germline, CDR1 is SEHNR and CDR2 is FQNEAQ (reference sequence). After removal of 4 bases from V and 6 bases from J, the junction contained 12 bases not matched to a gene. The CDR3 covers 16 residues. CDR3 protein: CASSYSIEGAFNEQFF. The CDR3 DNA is TGTGCCAGCAGCTACTCCATAGAGGGGGCCTTCAATGAGCAGTTCTTC.